This is a list of T cell receptor beta chains from one sample in a study of early T cells in non-severe SARS-CoV-2 infection. TCRdb reprocessed the 5' RACE reads with MiXCR, giving one entry per CDR3 protein. Seen here are about 69,000 distinct CDR3 sequences, roughly 11% observed once, and the top ten hold 5% to 7%. The material was whole blood, obtained at baseline. The receptors derive from an adult who was a healthcare worker with PCR-confirmed SARS-CoV-2 infection or an uninfected control (not recorded which). Each CDR3 is given with its conserved first and last residue. Fields, in order: CDR3 protein, CDR3 DNA, J gene, V gene, clone size, D gene. The D gene is left open where the match is weak. Size is omitted from some rows. Given values are once, few, many or a class for expanded clones.

CASGLDGTEETQYF	TGTGCCAGCGGATTAGACGGAACTGAAGAGACCCAGTACTTC	TRBJ2-5	TRBV7-9	many	-
CASSGQGLPGELFF	TGTGCCAGCAGCGGACAGGGTCTTCCCGGGGAGCTGTTTTTT	TRBJ2-2	TRBV3-1	-	TRBD1
CASSDRGDSPLHF	TGTGCCAGCAGTGACAGGGGGGATTCACCCCTCCACTTT	TRBJ1-6	TRBV2	few	TRBD1
CASSLDTSNYGYTF	TGCGCCAGCAGCCTGGACACTTCTAACTATGGCTACACCTTC	TRBJ1-2	TRBV5-1	many	-
CASSHGRNYGYTF	TGCGCCAGCAGCCACGGCAGGAACTATGGCTACACCTTC	TRBJ1-2	TRBV4-3	many	-
CASSDYRGSDTQYF	TGTGCCAGCAGTGACTACAGGGGTTCCGATACGCAGTATTTT	TRBJ2-3	TRBV6-4	many	TRBD1
CASSIRRDLYNPGELFF	TGTGCCAGTAGTATAAGGCGAGACCTCTACAACCCCGGGGAGCTGTTTTTT	TRBJ2-2	TRBV19	many	-
CATSDLHQDSYEQYF	TGTGCCACCAGTGATTTGCATCAGGACTCCTACGAGCAGTACTTC	TRBJ2-7	TRBV24-1	-	-
CSARIPGRQETQYF	TGCAGTGCTAGAATACCGGGCCGCCAGGAGACCCAGTACTTC	TRBJ2-5	TRBV20-1	few	-
CASSERGYGYTF	TGTGCCAGCAGTGAGCGGGGCTATGGCTACACCTTC	TRBJ1-2	TRBV6-1	-	-
CASSLISRETQYF	TGTGCCAGCAGCTTGATTTCCCGGGAGACCCAGTACTTC	TRBJ2-5	TRBV5-6	many	-
CASSYGTSADTQYF	TGTGCCAGCAGTTACGGGACTAGCGCAGATACGCAGTATTTT	TRBJ2-3	TRBV6-2/TRBV6-3	many	TRBD2
CASRKTGIHGYTF	TGTGCCAGCAGAAAAACAGGGATTCATGGCTACACCTTC	TRBJ1-2	TRBV6-2/TRBV6-3	few	-
CASSLVGQGNSGYGYTF	TGTGCCAGCAGCTTAGTTGGGCAGGGGAATAGCGGCTATGGCTACACCTTC	TRBJ1-2	TRBV7-2	-	-
CASSLLWTGGNTEAFF	TGCGCCAGCAGCTTGCTCTGGACAGGGGGGAACACTGAAGCTTTCTTT	TRBJ1-1	TRBV5-1	many	TRBD1
CASSESKDRGHQETQYF	TGCGCCAGCAGTGAGTCGAAGGACAGGGGGCATCAAGAGACCCAGTACTTC	TRBJ2-5	TRBV10-1	few	TRBD1
CAITKDRDRAEAFF	TGTGCCATCACTAAGGACAGGGATAGGGCTGAAGCTTTCTTT	TRBJ1-1	TRBV10-3	few	TRBD1
CASSLDGSGAIYNEQFF	TGTGCCAGCAGCTTAGATGGCTCGGGGGCTATCTACAATGAGCAGTTCTTC	TRBJ2-1	TRBV7-8	few	-
CASSTGSAKNIQYF	TGTGCCAGCAGCACAGGGTCGGCCAAAAACATTCAGTACTTC	TRBJ2-4	TRBV12-3/TRBV12-4	-	-
CSATSGSENEQFF	TGCAGCGCGACTAGCGGGAGTGAGAATGAGCAGTTCTTC	TRBJ2-1	TRBV29-1	many	TRBD2
CASNLEGPRTPLHF	TGTGCCAGCAACCTGGAAGGCCCCCGAACGCCCCTCCACTTT	TRBJ1-6	TRBV5-6	-	-